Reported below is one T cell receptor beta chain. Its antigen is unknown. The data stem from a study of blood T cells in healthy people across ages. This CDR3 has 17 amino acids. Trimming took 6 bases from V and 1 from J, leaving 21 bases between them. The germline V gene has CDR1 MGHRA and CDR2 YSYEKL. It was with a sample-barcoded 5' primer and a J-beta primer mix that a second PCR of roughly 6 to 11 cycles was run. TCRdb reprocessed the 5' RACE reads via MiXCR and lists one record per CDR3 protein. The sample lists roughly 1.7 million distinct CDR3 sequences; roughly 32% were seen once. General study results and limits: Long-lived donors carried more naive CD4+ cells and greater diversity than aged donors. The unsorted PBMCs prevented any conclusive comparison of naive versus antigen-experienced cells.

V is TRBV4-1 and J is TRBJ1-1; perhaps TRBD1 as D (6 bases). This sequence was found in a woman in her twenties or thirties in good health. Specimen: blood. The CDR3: CASRWLVGGQGNTEAFF. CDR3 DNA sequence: TGCGCCAGCAGGTGGCTAGTGGGGGGCCAGGGGAACACTGAAGCTTTCTTT.